The T cell receptor (beta chain) described here comes from a study of synovial regulatory T cells in juvenile arthritis (dated by TCRdb to 2015 to 2017). The study in broad terms: Among sequenced patients, a few were therapy-naive, one received methotrexate plus infliximab, several received methotrexate, and one had no treatment information. Using matched patient samples, the researchers compared TCRbeta CDR3 repertoires across three groups: blood iaTreg cells, other blood Treg cells and synovial fluid Treg cells. Effector T cell subsets were also sequenced in this cohort for comparisons, but the Treg dataset alone covers only blood and synovial fluid Treg cells. TCR repertoire comparisons included Treg and Teff subsets from 11 JIA patients with active disease.

Points the paper makes about the study in general: Across patients, iaTreg TCR repertoires were largely private and overlapped partially with synovial Teff repertoires and blood CPL repertoires. More CDR3 sequences were shared by synovial Treg cells with iaTreg cells than with other blood Treg cells, and a closer relation was confirmed by Chao-Jaccard similarity. Blood iaTreg cells showed lower TCR diversity than other blood Treg cells, consistent with antigen-driven expansion.

The cysteine opens and the phenylalanine closes a CDR3 of 15 amino acids. DNA is not on record. CDR1 and CDR2, per the germline V gene, are MNHEY and SVGAGI. Judged by frequency, this clone is large (0.1 to 1%); no count was given. It lacks a known antigen. To prepare the library, the immunoSEQ multiplex PCR assay was applied. TCRbeta CDR3 sequencing was carried out by Adaptive Biotechnologies. Regarding the original processing steps: Repertoire similarity was assessed with the Chao-modified Jaccard index and with the median clonotype overlap from 200 random subsamples of equal sample size. Similarity analyses used either productive nucleotide sequences or in silico-translated amino acid sequences. Hierarchical clustering with single linkage and t-SNE based on Chao-modified Jaccard distances were applied for the comparison of repertoires. After normalising for sample size, the researchers measured repertoire diversity with the Renyi index across a range of alpha values. The source is immuneACCESS, and TCRdb retained only in-frame sequences with V and J called. Part of the clones is not carried over; for the studies checked, unresolved V genes explain less than half of this, and the remainder is unexplained. V, J and clone size were drawn from that table, and D and trimming were deduced from the DNA. The table for this sample lists roughly 990 clones. Jointly, the top ten make up 2.5% to 3.5% of the sample.

iaTreg cells were defined as HLA-DR+ Treg cells, were more frequent in NO ID patients than in ID patients at Tend, and were hypothesised to expand during inflammation. TCR repertoire donors were about eleven juvenile idiopathic arthritis patients with active disease who had not reached inactive disease, 3 polyarticular and 8 oligoarticular. The TCR-sequenced patients had a median age of approximately 12 years (range about 2.1-22.9) and median disease duration of about 7 years (range 0.2-19.1). The samples for TCR repertoire analysis were obtained at two Italian centres. Peripheral blood mononuclear cells were separated using a Histopaque-1077 density gradient and frozen in about 90% FCS with 10% DMSO.

The chain is made from TRBV6-5 and TRBJ1-1; TCRdb returns TRBD1, unconfirmable since there is no DNA. The clonotype comes from a donor between 2 and 29 years old with juvenile idiopathic arthritis. The specimen sequenced was Treg cells from blood. The cell subset or site label, as the study defines it: HLA-DR+ inflammation-associated blood Treg cells. The CDR3 is CASSARDRGNTEAFF.